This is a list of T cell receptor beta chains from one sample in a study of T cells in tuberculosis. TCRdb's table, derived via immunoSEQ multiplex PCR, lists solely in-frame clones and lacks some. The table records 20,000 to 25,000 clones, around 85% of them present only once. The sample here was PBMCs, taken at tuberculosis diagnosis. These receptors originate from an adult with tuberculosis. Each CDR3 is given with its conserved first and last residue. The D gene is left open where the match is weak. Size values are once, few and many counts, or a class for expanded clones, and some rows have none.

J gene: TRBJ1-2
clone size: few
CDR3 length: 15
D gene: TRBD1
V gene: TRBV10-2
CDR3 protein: CASRGGTAHNYGYTF
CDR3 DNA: TGCGCCAGCAGAGGGGGGACAGCCCATAACTATGGCTACACCTTC

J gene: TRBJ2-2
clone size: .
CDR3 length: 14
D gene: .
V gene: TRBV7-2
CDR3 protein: CASSFQLSTGELFF
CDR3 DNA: TGTGCCAGCAGCTTCCAGTTATCCACCGGGGAGCTGTTTTTT

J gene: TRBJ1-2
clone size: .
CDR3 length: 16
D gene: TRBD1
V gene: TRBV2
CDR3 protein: CASSAYRQGADYGYTF
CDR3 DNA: TGTGCCAGCAGTGCGTATCGACAGGGGGCCGACTATGGCTACACCTTC

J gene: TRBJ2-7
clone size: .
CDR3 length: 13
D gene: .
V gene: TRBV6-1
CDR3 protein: CASSEARVREQYF
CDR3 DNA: TGTGCCAGCAGTGAAGCGAGGGTGAGGGAGCAGTACTTC

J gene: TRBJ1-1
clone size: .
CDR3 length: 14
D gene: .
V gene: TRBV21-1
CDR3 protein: CASSKGDRGPGAFF
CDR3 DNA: TGTGCCAGCAGCAAAGGGGACAGGGGGCCGGGGGCTTTCTTT

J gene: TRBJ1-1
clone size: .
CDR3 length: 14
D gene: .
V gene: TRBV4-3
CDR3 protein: CASSPGEPHTEAFF
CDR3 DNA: TGCGCCAGCAGCCCGGGAGAGCCCCACACTGAAGCTTTCTTT

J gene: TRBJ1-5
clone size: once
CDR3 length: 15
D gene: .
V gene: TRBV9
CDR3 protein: CASGSGDIPNQPQHF
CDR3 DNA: TGTGCCAGCGGATCCGGGGACATTCCCAATCAGCCCCAGCATTTT

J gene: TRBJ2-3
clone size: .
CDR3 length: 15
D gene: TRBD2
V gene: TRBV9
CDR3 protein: CASSGTSGKADTQYF
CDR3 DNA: TGTGCCAGCAGCGGGACTAGCGGGAAAGCAGATACGCAGTATTTT

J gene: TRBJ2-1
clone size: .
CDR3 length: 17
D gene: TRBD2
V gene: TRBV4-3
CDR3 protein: CASSQDLAGGPYNEQFF
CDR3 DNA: TGCGCCAGCAGCCAAGATTTGGCGGGGGGTCCATACAATGAGCAGTTCTTC

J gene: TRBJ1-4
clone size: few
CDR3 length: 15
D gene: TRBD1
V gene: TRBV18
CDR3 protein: CASSLTGAINEKLFF
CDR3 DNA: TGTGCCAGCTCACTCACAGGGGCTATTAATGAAAAACTGTTTTTT

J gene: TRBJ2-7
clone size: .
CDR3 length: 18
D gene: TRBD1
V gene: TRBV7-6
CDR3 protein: CASSLVLGGQGEAYEQYF
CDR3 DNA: TGTGCCAGCAGCTTAGTACTAGGGGGACAGGGAGAAGCCTACGAGCAGTACTTC

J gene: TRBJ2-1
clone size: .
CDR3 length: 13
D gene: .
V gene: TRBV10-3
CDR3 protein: CAISGLGSIEQFF
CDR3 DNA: TGTGCCATCAGTGGACTAGGGTCGATTGAGCAGTTCTTC

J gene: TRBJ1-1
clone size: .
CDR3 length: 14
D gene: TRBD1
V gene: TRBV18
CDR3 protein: CASTPGTANTEAFF
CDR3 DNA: TGTGCCAGCACCCCCGGGACAGCGAACACTGAAGCTTTCTTT

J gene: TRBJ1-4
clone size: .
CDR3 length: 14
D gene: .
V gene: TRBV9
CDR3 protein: CASTPEWSNEKLFF
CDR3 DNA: TGTGCCAGCACCCCCGAGTGGAGTAATGAAAAACTGTTTTTT

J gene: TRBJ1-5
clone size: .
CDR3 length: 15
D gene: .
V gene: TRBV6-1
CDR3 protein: CASSRKEGSNQPQHF
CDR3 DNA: TGTGCCAGCAGCCGAAAGGAGGGGAGCAATCAGCCCCAGCATTTT

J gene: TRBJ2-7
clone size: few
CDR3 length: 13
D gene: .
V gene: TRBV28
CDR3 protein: CATSYRGINEQYF
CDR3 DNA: TGTGCCACCTCTTACCGGGGGATCAACGAGCAGTACTTC

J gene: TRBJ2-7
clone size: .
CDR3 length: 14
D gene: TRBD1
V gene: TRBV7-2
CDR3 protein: CASSFQQGAYEQYF
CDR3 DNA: TGTGCCAGCAGCTTCCAACAGGGGGCCTACGAGCAGTACTTC

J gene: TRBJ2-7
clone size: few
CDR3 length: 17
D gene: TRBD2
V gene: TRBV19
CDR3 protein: CASSMASGERWDYEQYF
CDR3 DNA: TGTGCCAGTAGTATGGCTAGCGGGGAGCGATGGGATTACGAGCAGTACTTC

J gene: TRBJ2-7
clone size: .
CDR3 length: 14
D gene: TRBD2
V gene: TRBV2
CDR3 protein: CASSVSLAGYEQYF
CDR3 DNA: TGTGCCAGCAGTGTGAGTCTAGCGGGGTACGAGCAGTACTTC

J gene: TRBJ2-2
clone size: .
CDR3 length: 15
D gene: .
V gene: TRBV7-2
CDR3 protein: CASSLNRGAAGELFF
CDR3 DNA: TGTGCCAGCAGCTTAAATCGGGGTGCCGCCGGGGAGCTGTTTTTT

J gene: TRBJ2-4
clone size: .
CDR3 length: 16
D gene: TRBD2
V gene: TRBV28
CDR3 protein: CASSPAGEGDKNIQYF
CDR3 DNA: TGTGCCAGCAGCCCAGCGGGAGAGGGAGACAAAAACATTCAGTACTTC

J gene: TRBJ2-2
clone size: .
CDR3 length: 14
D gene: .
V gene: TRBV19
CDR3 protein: CASSDSANTGELFF
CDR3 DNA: TGTGCCAGTTCGGACAGCGCGAACACCGGGGAGCTGTTTTTT

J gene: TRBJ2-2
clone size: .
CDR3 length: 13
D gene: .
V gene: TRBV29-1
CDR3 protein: CSVESLRTGELFF
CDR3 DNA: TGCAGCGTTGAATCCCTCAGGACCGGGGAGCTGTTTTTT

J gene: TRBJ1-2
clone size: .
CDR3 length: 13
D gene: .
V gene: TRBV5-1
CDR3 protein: CASRPQGSDGYTF
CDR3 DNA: TGCGCCAGCAGACCGCAGGGATCGGATGGCTACACCTTC

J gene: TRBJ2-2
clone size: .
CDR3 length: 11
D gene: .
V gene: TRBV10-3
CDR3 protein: CATAGVGELFF
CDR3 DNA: TGTGCCACCGCCGGAGTCGGGGAGCTGTTTTTT

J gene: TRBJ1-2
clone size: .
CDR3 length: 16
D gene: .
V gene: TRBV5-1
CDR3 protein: CASSLRGDISNYGYTF
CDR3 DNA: TGCGCCAGCAGCTTGAGAGGGGACATATCTAACTATGGCTACACCTTC

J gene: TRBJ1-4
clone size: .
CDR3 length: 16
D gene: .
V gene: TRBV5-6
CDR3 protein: CASSGTGTRQHEKLFF
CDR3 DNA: TGTGCCAGCAGCGGAACCGGGACACGGCAGCATGAAAAACTGTTTTTT

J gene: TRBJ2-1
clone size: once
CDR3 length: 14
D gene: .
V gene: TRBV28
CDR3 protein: CASTYYSTYNEQFF
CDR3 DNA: TGTGCCAGCACTTACTATTCGACCTACAATGAGCAGTTCTTC

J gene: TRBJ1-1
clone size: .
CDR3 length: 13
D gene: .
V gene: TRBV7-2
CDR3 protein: CASSLALRSEAFF
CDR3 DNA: TGTGCCAGCAGCTTAGCCCTGAGGTCTGAAGCTTTCTTT

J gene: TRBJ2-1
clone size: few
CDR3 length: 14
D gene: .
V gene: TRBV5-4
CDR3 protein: CASSPYRTSDEQFF
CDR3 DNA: TGTGCCAGCAGCCCGTATAGGACTTCCGATGAGCAGTTCTTC

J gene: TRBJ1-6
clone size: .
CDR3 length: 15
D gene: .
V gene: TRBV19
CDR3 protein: CASRDQQGGNSPLHF
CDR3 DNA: TGTGCCAGTAGGGACCAACAGGGCGGGAATTCACCCCTCCACTTT

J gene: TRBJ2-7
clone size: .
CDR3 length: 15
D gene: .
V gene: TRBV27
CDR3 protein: CASSLSTLPRYEQYF
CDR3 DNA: TGTGCCAGCAGTTTATCAACCCTCCCCCGGTACGAGCAGTACTTC

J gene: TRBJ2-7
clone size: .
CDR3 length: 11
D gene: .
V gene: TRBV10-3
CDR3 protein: CAISPIDEQYF
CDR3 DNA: TGTGCCATCAGCCCCATTGACGAGCAGTACTTC

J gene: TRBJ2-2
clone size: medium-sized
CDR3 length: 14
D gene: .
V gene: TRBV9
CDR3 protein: CASSVGVHTGELFF
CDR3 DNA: TGTGCCAGCAGCGTCGGGGTGCACACCGGGGAGCTGTTTTTT

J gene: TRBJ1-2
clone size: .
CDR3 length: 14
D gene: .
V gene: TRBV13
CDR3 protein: CASRDAAWADGYTF
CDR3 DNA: TGTGCCAGCAGAGATGCCGCCTGGGCAGATGGCTACACCTTC

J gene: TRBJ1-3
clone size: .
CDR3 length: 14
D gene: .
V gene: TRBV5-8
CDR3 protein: CASSLGTYGNTIYF
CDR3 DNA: TGTGCCAGCAGCCTCGGGACATACGGAAACACCATATATTTT

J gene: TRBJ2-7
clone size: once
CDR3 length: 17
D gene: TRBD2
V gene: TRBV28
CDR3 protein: CASSPGLAGGPDYEQYF
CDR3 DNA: TGTGCCAGCAGTCCGGGACTAGCGGGAGGGCCGGACTACGAGCAGTACTTC

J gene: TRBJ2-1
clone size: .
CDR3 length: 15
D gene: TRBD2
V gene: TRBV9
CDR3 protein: CASSPEGGSINEQFF
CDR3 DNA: TGTGCCAGCAGCCCAGAGGGCGGGAGTATTAATGAGCAGTTCTTC

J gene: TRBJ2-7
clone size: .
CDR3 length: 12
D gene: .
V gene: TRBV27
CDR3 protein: CASSMTGYEQYF
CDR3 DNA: TGTGCCAGCAGTATGACAGGCTACGAGCAGTACTTC

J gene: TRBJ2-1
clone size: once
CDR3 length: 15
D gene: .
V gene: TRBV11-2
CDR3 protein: CASALGLRLNNEQFF
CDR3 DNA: TGTGCCAGCGCGTTGGGGCTAAGACTCAACAATGAGCAGTTCTTC

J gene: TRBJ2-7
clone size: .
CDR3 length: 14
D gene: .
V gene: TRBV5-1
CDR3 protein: CASSLGTGTYEQYF
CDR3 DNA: TGCGCCAGCAGCTTGGGAACAGGGACCTACGAGCAGTACTTC

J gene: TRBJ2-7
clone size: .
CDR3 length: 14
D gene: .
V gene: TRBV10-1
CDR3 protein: CASSGSRGGDEQYF
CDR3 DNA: TGCGCCAGCAGTGGTTCCAGGGGTGGCGACGAGCAGTACTTC

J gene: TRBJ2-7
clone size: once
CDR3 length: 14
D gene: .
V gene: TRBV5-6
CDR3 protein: CASRDWSAGAEQYF
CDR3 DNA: TGTGCCAGCAGAGACTGGAGTGCAGGGGCCGAGCAGTACTTC

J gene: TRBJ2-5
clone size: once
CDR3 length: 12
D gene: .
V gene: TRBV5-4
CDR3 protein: CASSPGAETQYF
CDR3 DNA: TGTGCCAGCAGCCCTGGGGCAGAGACCCAGTACTTC

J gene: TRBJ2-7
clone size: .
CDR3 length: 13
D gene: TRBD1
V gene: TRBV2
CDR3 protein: CASSVKGAREQYF
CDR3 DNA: TGTGCCAGCAGTGTGAAGGGGGCAAGGGAGCAGTACTTC